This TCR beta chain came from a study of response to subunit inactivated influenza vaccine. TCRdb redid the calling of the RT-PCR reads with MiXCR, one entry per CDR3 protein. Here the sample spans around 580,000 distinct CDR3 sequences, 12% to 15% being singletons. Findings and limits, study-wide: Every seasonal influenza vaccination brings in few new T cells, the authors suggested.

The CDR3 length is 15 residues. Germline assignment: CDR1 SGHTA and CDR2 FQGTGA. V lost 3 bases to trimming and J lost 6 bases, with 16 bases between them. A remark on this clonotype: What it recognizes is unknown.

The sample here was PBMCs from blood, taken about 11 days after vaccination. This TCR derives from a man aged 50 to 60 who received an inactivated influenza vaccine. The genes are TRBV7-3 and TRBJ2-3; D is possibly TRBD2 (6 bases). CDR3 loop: CASSFSGGGVDTQYF. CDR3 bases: TGTGCCAGCAGCTTCTCCGGAGGCGGGGTTGATACGCAGTATTTT.